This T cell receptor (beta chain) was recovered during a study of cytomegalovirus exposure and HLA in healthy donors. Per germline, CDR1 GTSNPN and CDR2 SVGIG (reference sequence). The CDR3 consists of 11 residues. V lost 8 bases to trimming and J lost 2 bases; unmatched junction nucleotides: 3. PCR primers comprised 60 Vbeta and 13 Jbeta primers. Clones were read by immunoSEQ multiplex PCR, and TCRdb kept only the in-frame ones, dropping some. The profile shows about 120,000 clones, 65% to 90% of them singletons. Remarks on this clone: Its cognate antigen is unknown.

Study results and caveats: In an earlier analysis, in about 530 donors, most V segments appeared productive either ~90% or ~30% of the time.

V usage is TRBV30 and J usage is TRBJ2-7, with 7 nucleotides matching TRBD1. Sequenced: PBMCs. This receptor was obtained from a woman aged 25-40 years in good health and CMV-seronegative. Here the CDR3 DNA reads TGTGCCGCCCAGGGGGCCTACGAGCAGTACTTC. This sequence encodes CAAQGAYEQYF.